What follows is one T cell receptor (beta chain) and its context. The antigen is not known. The data derive from a study of cytomegalovirus exposure and HLA in healthy donors. Study results and limitations: In vitro work confirmed that a few CMV-associated chains recognize CMV antigens. TCR beta chains numbering under 200 were designated cytomegalovirus-associated. Diagnosis of cytomegalovirus status made by the classifier reportedly showed high specificity and sensitivity.

Method: immunoSEQ multiplex PCR; TCRdb's copy keeps in-frame clones and lacks some. This table has around 150,000 clones, 88% appearing once. CDR1 is MNHNS, CDR2 SASEGT, per germline. V dropped 6 bases and J dropped 4; count of bases not matched to a gene: 5. The CDR3 has 13 amino acids. Sequenced input: PBMCs. The gene calls are TRBV6-1 and TRBJ2-5; TRBD1 aligns across 7 bases. The clonotype was recovered from a woman aged 18-29 years in good health and CMV-seropositive. CDR3 nucleotide sequence: TGTGCCAGCAGGGAGACAGGGCCAGAGACCCAGTACTTC. It yields the protein CASRETGPETQYF.